Here is one T cell receptor (beta chain) with its context. Its specific antigen is unknown. No clone much larger than this one lies a single base away; base qualities are absent. The sample belongs to a study of blood T cell repertoires in COVID-19 (dated by TCRdb to between 2020 and 2021). Study-wide context: Samples from collaborators originated in the United States, Italy and Spain and spanned both the acute and convalescent phases of COVID-19. The material from the prospective study consisted of cDNA or gDNA derived from T cells, B-cell-depleted T cells, or PBMCs. Subjects who had been exposed to COVID-19, were actively infected with it, or had recovered from it provided the deeply sampled blood TCRbeta repertoires that made up the dataset. The repertoires were released in a freely available public database meant as a resource for research on the immune response to SARS-CoV-2. Samples were obtained from the ongoing ImmuneRACE study (first 160 participants) and from about 1,300 subjects provided by 6 global collaborators. Sample metadata almost always included a de-identified subject ID, COVID-19 status, age in years and sex. Where available, HLA class I and class II types were obtained from metadata supplied by the sample provider rather than from assay-based typing. Points the paper makes about the study in general: Clinical and demographic metadata were provided uncurated, with the amount varying by source and participant.

The immunoSEQ Assay, a bias-controlled multiplex PCR, was used to amplify TCRbeta CDR3 regions from genomic DNA. The paper's processing steps were these. The number of nucleated cells in each sample was estimated from the amplification of reference gene primers within the assay. To quantify the absolute abundance of each unique TCRbeta CDR3 rearrangement, sequence reads were collapsed and filtered. For each sample, productive Simpson clonality was calculated as the square root of Simpson's diversity index across productive rearrangements. Sourced from immuneACCESS, this table was stored by TCRdb with only in-frame sequences that have V and J called. A share of the clones is absent; for the studies checked, an unresolved V gene accounts for under half, and the remainder has no known explanation. That table is the source of V, J and clone size, and D and trimming were worked out from the DNA. This sample is represented by 90,000 or so clones; approximately 88% of them were singletons. About 17% of the sample is taken by the ten largest.

One collaborating source in Seattle enrolled patients while the patients were actively infected and followed the patients over time throughout the course of disease. Each collaborating institution followed its own protocols to collect whole blood in K2EDTA tubes. For TCRbeta analysis, collaborator samples were shipped as frozen whole blood, as isolated PBMCs, or as DNA extracted from either sample type. Germline trimming: 5 bases from V, 7 bases from J; junction bases outside gene matches: 6. The CDR3 spans 14 residues, from the cysteine through the phenylalanine. The DNA shown is the 42-base CDR3, in frame from base 1. CDR1 LGHDT and CDR2 YNNKEL were looked up in the germline V gene (reference sequence).

The rearrangement joined TRBV3-1 (or the pseudogene TRBV3-2) to TRBJ2-3; TRBD2 aligns with 10 central bases. The receptor was derived from an older woman with COVID-19, enrolled during active disease. Sequencing was performed on peripheral blood. CDR3 protein: CASSSAGGPNTQYF. The DNA sequence is given as TGTGCCAGCAGCTCAGCGGGGGGGCCAAATACGCAGTATTTT.